Presented here are 14 T cell receptor beta chains from one specimen sequenced in a study of blood T cell repertoires in COVID-19. Clones were read by immunoSEQ multiplex PCR, and TCRdb kept only the in-frame ones, dropping some. This sample has about 76,000 clones, with about four fifths found just once. Input material: peripheral blood. Receptor source: a human donor in a cohort sampled during active COVID-19.

The V gene is TRBV11-2, the J gene TRBJ2-7, with 7 positions matching TRBD2. Germline trimming cut 1 base from V and 2 bases from J; bases unmatched to any gene: 5. From germline, CDR1 is SGHAT and CDR2 FQNNGV. The CDR3 contains 15 residues. CDR3 region: CASSLVVAGAYEQYF. The CDR3 DNA is TGTGCCAGCAGCTTAGTTGTAGCGGGTGCCTACGAGCAGTACTTC.

This chain uses TRBV4-1 with TRBJ1-5; perhaps TRBD1 as D (5 bases). From germline, CDR1 is MGHRA and CDR2 YSYEKL. The V end lost 4 bases, the J end lost 6 bases, and 16 bases lay between the germline ends. This CDR3 is built from 15 residues. The CDR3 region is CASSRPGGEPQPQHF. In DNA form, the CDR3 reads TGCGCCAGCAGCCGCCCCGGGGGGGAGCCTCAGCCCCAGCATTTT.

This clone was seen just once. The chain is built from TRBV29-1 and TRBJ1-5; TRBD1 matches at 9 bases. V gave up 7 bases and J gave up 7 bases; unmatched junction bases: 8. This CDR3 contains 13 residues. Germline V gene data show CDR1 as SQVTM and CDR2 as ANQGSEA. CDR3 residues: CSAQTGGDQPQHF. CDR3 DNA sequence: TGCAGCGCACAGACAGGGGGAGACCAGCCCCAGCATTTT.

This chain links TRBV3-1 (or the pseudogene TRBV3-2) with TRBJ2-5, with 12 bases identical to TRBD2. The germline V gene encodes CDR1 LGHDT and CDR2 YNNKEL (reference sequence). The ends lost 0 bases at V and 4 bases at J; junction bases unmatched: 12. The CDR3 contains 19 residues. CDR3 coding DNA: TGTGCCAGCAGCCAAGAGGCTGATCTAGCGGGAGGGCCGGGAGAGACCCAGTACTTC. Translating it yields CASSQEADLAGGPGETQYF.

The gene calls are TRBV9 and TRBJ2-1, with 10 bases matching TRBD1. V shed 2 bases, J shed 6 bases, and the junction held 8 bases outside the gene matches. This CDR3 has 16 amino acids. Per the germline V gene, CDR1 is SGDLS and CDR2 is YYNGEE. CDR3 nucleotide sequence: TGTGCCAGCAGCGTTGCCGGGACAGGGGCCCCCAATGAGCAGTTCTTC. This encodes CASSVAGTGAPNEQFF.

The V and J genes are TRBV5-1 and TRBJ2-7; 11 nucleotides match TRBD2. The CDR3 is 15 residues long. CDR1 is SGHRS, CDR2 YFSETQ, per germline. Trimming removed 0 bases from V and 3 bases from J; junction bases left unmatched: 2. CDR3 DNA sequence: TGCGCCAGCAGCTTGGCTAGCGGGGGGAACTACGAGCAGTACTTC. This translates into CASSLASGGNYEQYF.

The chain recombines TRBV9 with TRBJ2-5; 12 bases line up with TRBD2. The V segment lost 1 base and the J segment 4 bases; nucleotides outside the gene matches: 8. The CDR3 runs to 17 residues. Germline loops: CDR1 SGDLS, CDR2 YYNGEE. CDR3 protein: CASSVPLAGGPGETQYF. The CDR3 nucleotides are TGTGCCAGCAGCGTACCTCTAGCGGGAGGGCCAGGAGAGACCCAGTACTTC.

This clone was counted only a few times. The gene calls are TRBV15 and TRBJ2-7, with 12 bases aligning to TRBD2. Trimming at V came to 1 base and at J to 4 bases, leaving 2 bases not matched to a gene. Looked up from germline, CDR1 is LNHNV and CDR2 is YYDKDF (reference sequence). The CDR3 contains 15 residues. In DNA form, the CDR3 reads TGTGCCACCAGCAGAGGTCTAGCGGGAGGGTACGAGCAGTACTTC. It translates to CATSRGLAGGYEQYF.

The chain joins TRBV18 to TRBJ2-7; 11 bases align to TRBD1. From germline, CDR1 is KGHSH and CDR2 LQKENI. The V gene end was trimmed by 2 bases and the J gene end by 2 bases; junction bases not matched to a gene: 2. This CDR3 is 15 amino acids long. The CDR3 is CASSPWDRGTYEQYF. The DNA for the CDR3 is TGTGCCAGCTCACCATGGGACAGGGGGACCTACGAGCAGTACTTC.

The chain recombines TRBV5-1 with TRBJ2-1; perhaps TRBD2 as D (6 bases). Germline values: CDR1 SGHRS, CDR2 YFSETQ. Trimming cost V 4 bases and J 9 bases, with 11 bases left between them. CDR3 length equals 12 residues. CDR3 in DNA: TGCGCCAGCAGCCCCCTCGGGGGTGAGCAGTTCTTC. Its protein product is CASSPLGGEQFF.

This clone was picked up a small number of times. The CDR3 here is CASSYSSSYNEQFF. The CDR3, as DNA: TGTGCCAGCAGCTATTCGAGCTCCTACAATGAGCAGTTCTTC. The rearrangement links TRBV7-2 to TRBJ2-1; D not certain. The CDR3 consists of 14 residues. Between the trimmed V and J ends, which lost 4 bases and 0 bases, there was a span of 7 bases. Germline CDR1 SGHTA, CDR2 FQGNSA.

This clone showed up just once. This sequence joins TRBV11-1 and TRBJ2-7; 10 bases fit TRBD2. CDR1 SGHAT and CDR2 FQDESV come from the germline V gene (reference sequence). This CDR3 is 14 amino acids long. Losses at the gene ends were 5 bases for V and 0 bases for J; bases not matched to a gene: 1. The CDR3 region has the DNA TGTGCCAGCAGCCGGACTAGCGGCTCCTACGAGCAGTACTTC. This encodes CASSRTSGSYEQYF.

This chain joins TRBV10-1 and TRBJ2-2; TRBD2 might be the D (6 bases). Germline V gene sequence: CDR1 WNHNN, CDR2 SYGVQD (reference sequence). Trimming removed 3 bases from V and 5 bases from J, with 13 bases in between. The CDR3 covers 15 residues. The CDR3 here is CASSDQGSGTGELFF. The DNA of the CDR3 is TGCGCCAGCAGTGACCAGGGCAGCGGGACCGGGGAGCTGTTTTTT.

V and J are TRBV10-3 and TRBJ1-2; TRBD1 agrees at 7 bases. The CDR3 contains 15 residues. Germline lookup yields CDR1 ENHRY and CDR2 SYGVKD. Trimming removed 6 bases from V and 4 bases from J; junction bases left unmatched: 11. The CDR3 region is CAISPGTERGYGYTF. Here the CDR3 DNA reads TGTGCCATCAGCCCCGGGACAGAGAGGGGCTATGGCTACACCTTC.